This T cell receptor (beta chain) was recorded in a study of T cell changes during pregnancy in multiple sclerosis. Germline assignment: CDR1 SGHVS and CDR2 FNYEAQ. There are 17 residues in the CDR3. V lost 5 bases, J lost 1 base, and 8 bases stayed unmatched. Data came from immunoSEQ multiplex PCR; TCRdb stores just in-frame clones and leaves some out. The data contain over 35,000 clones, less than 95% of them seen just once; the ten biggest clones take up 10%. The sample in question was CD8+ T cells from peripheral blood mononuclear cells, obtained in the first trimester of pregnancy. The chain has TRBV7-6 and TRBJ2-5, with 12 bases aligning to TRBD2. The source of this sequence is a female donor with multiple sclerosis, enrolled in a pregnancy study. CDR3 sequence reads: CASSLPTSGGLQETQYF. In DNA, the CDR3 is TGTGCCAGCAGCCTACCGACTAGCGGGGGCCTCCAAGAGACCCAGTACTTC.